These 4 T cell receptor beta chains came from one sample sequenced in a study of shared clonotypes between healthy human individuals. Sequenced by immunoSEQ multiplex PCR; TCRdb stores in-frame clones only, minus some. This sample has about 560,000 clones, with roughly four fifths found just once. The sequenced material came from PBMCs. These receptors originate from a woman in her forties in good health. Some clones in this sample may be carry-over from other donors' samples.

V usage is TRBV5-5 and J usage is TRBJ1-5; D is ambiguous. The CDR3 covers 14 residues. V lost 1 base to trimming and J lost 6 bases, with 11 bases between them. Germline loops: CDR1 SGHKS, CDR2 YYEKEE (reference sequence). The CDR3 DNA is TGTGCCAGCAGCTTGCCCCTAGTCGGTCAGCCCCAGCATTTT. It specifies CASSLPLVGQPQHF.

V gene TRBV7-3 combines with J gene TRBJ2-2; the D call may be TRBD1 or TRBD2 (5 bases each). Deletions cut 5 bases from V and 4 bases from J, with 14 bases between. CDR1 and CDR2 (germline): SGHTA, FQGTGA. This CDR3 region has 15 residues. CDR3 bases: TGTGCCAGCAGCCCCCGCGAGGGGAGCACCGGGGAGCTGTTTTTT. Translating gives CASSPREGSTGELFF.

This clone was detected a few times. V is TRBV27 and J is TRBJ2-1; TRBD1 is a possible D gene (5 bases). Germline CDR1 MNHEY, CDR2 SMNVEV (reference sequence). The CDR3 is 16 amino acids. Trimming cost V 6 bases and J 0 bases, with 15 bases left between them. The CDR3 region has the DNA TGTGCCAGCAGGAGACAGCCCCTCTACTCCTACAATGAGCAGTTCTTC. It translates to CASRRQPLYSYNEQFF.

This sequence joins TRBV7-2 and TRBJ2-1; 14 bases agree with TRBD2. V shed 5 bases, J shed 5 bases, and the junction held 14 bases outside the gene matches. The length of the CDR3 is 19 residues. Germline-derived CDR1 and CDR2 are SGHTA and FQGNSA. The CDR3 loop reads CASSPPAGLAGVSNNEQFF. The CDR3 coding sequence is TGTGCCAGCAGCCCGCCGGCGGGACTAGCGGGAGTTTCAAACAATGAGCAGTTCTTC.